A single sample is the source of the 14 T cell receptor beta chains below, sequenced in a study of CD8+CD57+ T cells in acquired aplastic anemia. It was genomic DNA that served as the template for profiling TCR beta VDJ and CDR3. TCRdb reprocessed the reads via MiXCR and lists one record per CDR3 protein. In the table there are fewer than 80,000 distinct CDR3 sequences, about three quarters of which are singletons. Patients picked for sequencing had shown CD8+CD57+ cell expansion detected by flow cytometry. The sample consisted of sorted CD4+, CD8+, or CD8+CD57+ T cells (not recorded which) from PBMCs. The receptors were gathered from a human donor with aplastic anemia.

The table lists this clonotype with a few counts. The CDR3 loop reads CASSLGQGNEETQYF. For the CDR3, the DNA is TGTGCCAGCAGCTTGGGGCAGGGGAATGAAGAGACCCAGTACTTC. This rearrangement joins TRBV5-4 to TRBJ2-5; TRBD1 might be the D (6 bases). The germline V gene has CDR1 SGHNT and CDR2 YYREEE (reference sequence). The ends were cut back, 0 bases at V and 3 bases at J, with 12 bases in the middle. The CDR3 covers 15 residues. Full variable domain (remainder filled in from reference TRBV5-4 and TRBJ2-5): ETGVTQSPTHLIKTRGQQVTLRCSSQSGHNTVSWYQQALGQGPQFIFQYYREEENGRGNFPPRFSGLQFPNYSSELNVNALELDDSALYLCASSLGQGNEETQYFGPGTRLLVL.

This clonotype was counted at least ten times. The CDR3 coding sequence is TGTGCCATCAGTGAAGCCTTGACAGATACGCAGTATTTT. This encodes CAISEALTDTQYF. The chain has TRBV10-3 and TRBJ2-3, with D unresolved. Deletions cut 3 bases from V and 3 bases from J, with 7 bases between. Looked up from germline, CDR1 is ENHRY and CDR2 is SYGVKD. The CDR3 covers 13 residues.

The chain joins TRBV20-1 to TRBJ1-2; 9 bases map to TRBD1. Germline lookup yields CDR1 DFQATT and CDR2 SNEGSKA (reference sequence). V dropped 7 bases and J dropped 9; count of bases not matched to a gene: 9. This CDR3 contains 12 residues. The CDR3 loop is CSVARQGESYTF. CDR3 coding DNA: TGCAGTGTTGCGAGACAGGGGGAGAGCTACACCTTC.

The chain is built from TRBV5-1 and TRBJ1-4; D is ambiguous. Trimming stripped 1 base from V and 6 bases from J, with 13 bases between. The CDR3 extends over 15 amino acids. The V gene's germline CDR1 is SGHRS and CDR2 YFSETQ. The CDR3, as DNA: TGCGCCAGCAGCTTGAGAGCGCCCGGGGATGAAAAACTGTTTTTT. Its protein is CASSLRAPGDEKLFF.

The chain links TRBV20-1 to TRBJ2-5; the D call may be TRBD1 or TRBD2 (5 bases each). This CDR3 contains 12 residues. With 0 bases removed from V and 5 bases from J, the gap between germline ends came to 7 bases. Germline V gives CDR1 DFQATT, CDR2 SNEGSKA (reference sequence). For the CDR3, the DNA is TGCAGTGCTAGAGATTGGGGGGAGACCCAGTACTTC. This codes for CSARDWGETQYF.

The rearrangement uses TRBV19 and TRBJ2-5; D is perhaps TRBD1 (6 bases). V was cut by 4 bases and J by 4 bases, with 19 bases left in between. The CDR3 consists of 16 residues. CDR1 is LNHDA and CDR2 is SQIVND in the germline V gene (reference sequence). The CDR3 nucleotides are TGTGCCAGTAGTACTATGACAGGCAGAGGTGGAGAGACCCAGTACTTC. It specifies CASSTMTGRGGETQYF.

The genes are TRBV10-3 and TRBJ2-3; D is ambiguous. The germline CDR1 and CDR2 sequences are ENHRY and SYGVKD. This CDR3 spans 11 amino acids. V gave up 3 bases and J gave up 6 bases, with 4 bases separating them. CDR3 in amino acids: CAISEEDTQYF. In nucleotides, the CDR3 is TGTGCCATCAGTGAAGAGGATACGCAGTATTTT.

The chain joins TRBV20-1 to TRBJ2-3; 11 bases fit TRBD2. The V segment lost 6 bases and the J segment 2 bases; nucleotides outside the gene matches: 4. Germline CDR1 and CDR2: DFQATT and SNEGSKA (reference sequence). The CDR3 loop spans 14 amino acids. DNA for the CDR3: TGCAGTGCATCTAGCGGGGGGTCCACAGATACGCAGTATTTT. It codes for CSASSGGSTDTQYF.

The genes are TRBV2 and TRBJ2-1, with 9 bases aligning to TRBD2. The CDR3 loop spans 13 amino acids. Trimming took 4 bases from V and 13 from J; bases not matched to a gene: 8. Germline-derived CDR1 and CDR2 are SNHLY and FYNNEI. CDR3 nucleotides: TGTGCCAGCAGTGTGGGAGCGGGGGGCCAACAGTTCTTC. Translated, it gives CASSVGAGGQQFF.

The CDR3 nucleotides read TGTGCCAGTGGGGACAACTCCTACAATGAGCAGTTCTTC. This codes for CASGDNSYNEQFF. The chain carries TRBV19 and TRBJ2-1, with D possibly TRBD1 on 6 matching bases. This CDR3 has 13 residues. Germline CDR1 is LNHDA and CDR2 is SQIVND (reference sequence). Trimming cost V 8 bases and J 0 bases, with 8 bases left between them.

This clonotype was picked up one time. This rearrangement joins TRBV2 to TRBJ1-2; D perhaps matches TRBD1 (6 bases). V lost 10 bases, J lost 2 bases, and 11 bases lay in between. The CDR3 extends over 12 amino acids. Germline CDR1 reads SNHLY; CDR2 reads FYNNEI. CDR3 sequence: CATKTGNYGYTF. The CDR3 DNA reads TGTGCCACCAAGACAGGCAACTATGGCTACACCTTC.

This clonotype appeared a few times. This chain connects TRBV19 to TRBJ2-5; D not resolved. The V gene's germline CDR1 is LNHDA and CDR2 SQIVND (reference sequence). The CDR3 has 11 amino acids. Trimming removed 5 bases from V and 5 bases from J, with 6 bases in between. CDR3 nucleotide sequence: TGTGCCAGTAGTTTTGCGGAGACCCAGTACTTC. Translation: CASSFAETQYF.

This clonotype was picked up a small number of times. This chain joins TRBV29-1 and TRBJ2-7, with a weak D call TRBD2 (7 bases). Trimming pared 0 bases from V and 6 bases from J, leaving 9 bases between. Germline CDR1 is SQVTM and CDR2 is ANQGSEA. The CDR3 contains 12 residues. The CDR3 region has the DNA TGCAGCGTTGAAGAAGGGGGGGCCGAGCAGTACTTC. As protein: CSVEEGGAEQYF.

V is TRBV5-4 and J is TRBJ2-5; D unresolved. Germline CDR1 reads SGHNT; CDR2 reads YYREEE (reference sequence). There are 14 residues in the CDR3. The V end was cut by 5 bases, the J end by 7 bases, with 18 bases between. The CDR3 spells CASSETEARRTQYF. DNA of the CDR3: TGTGCCAGCAGTGAAACTGAGGCAAGGAGGACCCAGTACTTC.